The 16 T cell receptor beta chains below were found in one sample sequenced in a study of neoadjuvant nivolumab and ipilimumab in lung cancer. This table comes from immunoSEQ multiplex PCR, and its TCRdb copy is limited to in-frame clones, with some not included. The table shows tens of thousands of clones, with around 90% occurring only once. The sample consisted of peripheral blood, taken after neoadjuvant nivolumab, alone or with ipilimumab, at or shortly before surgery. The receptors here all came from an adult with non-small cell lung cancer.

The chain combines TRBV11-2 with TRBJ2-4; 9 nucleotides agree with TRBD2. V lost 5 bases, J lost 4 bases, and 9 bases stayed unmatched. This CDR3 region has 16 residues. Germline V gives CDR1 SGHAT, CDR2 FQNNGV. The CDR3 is CASSEYSGSRKNIQYF. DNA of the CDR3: TGTGCCAGCAGCGAGTATAGCGGGAGTCGTAAAAACATTCAGTACTTC.

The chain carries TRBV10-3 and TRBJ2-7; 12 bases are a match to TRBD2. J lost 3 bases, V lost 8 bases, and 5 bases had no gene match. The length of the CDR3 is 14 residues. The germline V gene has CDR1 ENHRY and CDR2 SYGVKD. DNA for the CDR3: TGTGCCATCGGAAGACTAGCGGGAGTCTACGAGCAGTACTTC. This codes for CAIGRLAGVYEQYF.

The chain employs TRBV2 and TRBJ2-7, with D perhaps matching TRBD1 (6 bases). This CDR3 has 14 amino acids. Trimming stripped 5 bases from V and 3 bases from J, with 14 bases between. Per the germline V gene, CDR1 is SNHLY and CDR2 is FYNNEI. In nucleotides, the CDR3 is TGTGCCAGCAGTAGGTGGACAGCAGACTACGAGCAGTACTTC. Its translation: CASSRWTADYEQYF.

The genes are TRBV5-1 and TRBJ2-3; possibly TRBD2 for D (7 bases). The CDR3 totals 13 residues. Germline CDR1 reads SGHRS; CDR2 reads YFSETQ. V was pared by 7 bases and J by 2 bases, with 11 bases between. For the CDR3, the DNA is TGCGCCAGCGGGCGGGGGCCCACAGATACGCAGTATTTT. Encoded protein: CASGRGPTDTQYF.

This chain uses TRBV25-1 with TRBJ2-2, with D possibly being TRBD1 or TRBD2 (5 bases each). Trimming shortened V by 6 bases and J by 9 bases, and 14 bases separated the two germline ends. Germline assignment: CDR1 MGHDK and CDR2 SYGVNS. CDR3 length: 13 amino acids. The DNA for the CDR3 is TGTGCCAGCAGGCCCGGGGCCTCACGGGAGCTGTTTTTT. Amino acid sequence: CASRPGASRELFF. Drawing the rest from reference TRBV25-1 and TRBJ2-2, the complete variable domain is EADIYQTPRYLVIGTGKKITLECSQTMGHDKMYWYQQDPGMELHLIHYSYGVNSTEKGDLSSESTVSRIRTEHFPLTLESARPSHTSQYLCASRPGASRELFFGEGSRLTVL.

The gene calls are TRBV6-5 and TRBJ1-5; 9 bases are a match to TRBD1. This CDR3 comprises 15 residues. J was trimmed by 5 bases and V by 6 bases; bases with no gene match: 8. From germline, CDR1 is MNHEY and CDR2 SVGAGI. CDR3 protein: CASRLGTGNHQPQHF. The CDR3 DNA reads TGTGCCAGCAGGCTCGGGACAGGGAATCATCAGCCCCAGCATTTT.

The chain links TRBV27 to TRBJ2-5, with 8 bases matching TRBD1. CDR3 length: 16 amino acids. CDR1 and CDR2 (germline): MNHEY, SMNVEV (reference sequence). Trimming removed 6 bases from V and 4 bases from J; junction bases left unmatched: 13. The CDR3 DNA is TGTGCCAGCAGCCTCAGGGGGCCCTCACCACGAGAGACCCAGTACTTC. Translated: CASSLRGPSPRETQYF.

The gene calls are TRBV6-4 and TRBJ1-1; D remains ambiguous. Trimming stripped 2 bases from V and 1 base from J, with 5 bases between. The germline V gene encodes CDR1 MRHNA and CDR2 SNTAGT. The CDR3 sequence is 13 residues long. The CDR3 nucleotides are TGTGCCAGCAGTGACCGGCCGAACACTGAAGCTTTCTTT. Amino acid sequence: CASSDRPNTEAFF.

In nucleotides, the CDR3 is TGTGCCAGCAGCCAAGCATTCGTAGGAAAACTGTTTTTT. It translates to CASSQAFVGKLFF. The V gene is TRBV14, the J gene TRBJ1-4; D is uncertain. The V end lost 1 base, the J end lost 10 bases, and 10 bases lay between the germline ends. CDR3 length: 13 residues. Germline CDR1 reads SGHDN; CDR2 reads FVKESK.

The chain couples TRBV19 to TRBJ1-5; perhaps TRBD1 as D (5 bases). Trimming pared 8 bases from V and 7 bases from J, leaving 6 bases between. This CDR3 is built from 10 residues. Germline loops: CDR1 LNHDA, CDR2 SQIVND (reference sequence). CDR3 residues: CASGGQPQHF. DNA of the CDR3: TGTGCCAGTGGGGGGCAGCCCCAGCATTTT.

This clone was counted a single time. CDR3 region: CAIGGASYEQYF. The CDR3 DNA reads as TGTGCCATCGGAGGGGCCTCCTACGAGCAGTACTTC. This chain joins TRBV10-3 and TRBJ2-7; a weak D match, TRBD2 (6 bases). CDR1 is ENHRY and CDR2 is SYGVKD in the germline V gene. This CDR3 comprises 12 residues. The V and J ends lost 8 bases and 0 bases respectively, with 8 bases between them.

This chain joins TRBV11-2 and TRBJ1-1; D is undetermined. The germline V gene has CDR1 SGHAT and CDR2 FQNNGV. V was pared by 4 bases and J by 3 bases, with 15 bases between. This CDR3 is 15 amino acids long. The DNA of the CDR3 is TGTGCCAGCAGCTCCCAAGGCGGACGGGACACTGAAGCTTTCTTT. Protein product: CASSSQGGRDTEAFF. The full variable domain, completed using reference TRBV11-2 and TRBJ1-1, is EAGVAQSPRYKIIEKRQSVAFWCNPISGHATLYWYQQILGQGPKLLIQFQNNGVVDDSQLPKDRFSAERLKGVDSTLKIQPAKLEDSAVYLCASSSQGGRDTEAFFGQGTRLTVV.

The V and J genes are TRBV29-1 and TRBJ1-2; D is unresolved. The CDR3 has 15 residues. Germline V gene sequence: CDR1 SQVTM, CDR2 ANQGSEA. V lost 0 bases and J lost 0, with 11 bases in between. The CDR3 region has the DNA TGCAGCGTTGAAGACTCCTTGAGAGCTAACTATGGCTACACCTTC. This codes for CSVEDSLRANYGYTF.

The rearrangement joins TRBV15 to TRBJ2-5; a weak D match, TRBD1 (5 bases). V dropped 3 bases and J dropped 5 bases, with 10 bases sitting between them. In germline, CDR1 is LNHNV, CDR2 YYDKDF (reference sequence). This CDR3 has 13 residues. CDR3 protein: CATSSLPGETQYF. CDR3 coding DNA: TGTGCCACCAGCAGCCTACCAGGGGAGACCCAGTACTTC.

The CDR3 sequence is CASSYSEGQETQYF. DNA for the CDR3: TGTGCCAGCAGTTACTCGGAAGGACAAGAGACCCAGTACTTC. The chain is built from TRBV6-5 and TRBJ2-5; D gene uncertain. Trimming cost V 0 bases and J 2 bases, with 7 bases left between them. CDR3 size: 14 residues. Germline-derived CDR1 and CDR2 are MNHEY and SVGAGI.

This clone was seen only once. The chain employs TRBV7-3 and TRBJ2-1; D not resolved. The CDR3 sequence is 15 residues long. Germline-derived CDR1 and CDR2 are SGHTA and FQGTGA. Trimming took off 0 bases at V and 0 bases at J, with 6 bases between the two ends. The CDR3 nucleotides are TGTGCCAGCAGCTTAACCCCGAACTCCTACAATGAGCAGTTCTTC. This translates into CASSLTPNSYNEQFF.